This T cell receptor (beta chain) derives from a study of cytomegalovirus exposure and HLA in healthy donors. For the study at large: Out of approximately 170 million T cells, an earlier analysis found fewer than 140 million unique TCR beta sequences in total.

Note on this clone: What it binds is unknown.

The CDR3 contains 14 residues. CDR1 and CDR2 from the germline V gene are ENHRY and SYGVKD. After removal of 6 bases from V and 1 base from J, the junction contained 4 bases not matched to a gene. The PCR made use of 60 Vbeta and 13 Jbeta primers. Assay used: immunoSEQ multiplex PCR; TCRdb lists only in-frame clones, some missing. The sample shows 150,000 to 200,000 clones, 60% to 85% of them seen only once. Study-wide results and caveats: As a later analysis showed, a missense DCLRE1C variant was linked to trimming of TCR beta V- and J-genes. Both high specificity and high sensitivity reportedly marked the classifier's diagnosis of cytomegalovirus status. CMV serostatus was the only recorded immune exposure for donors.

Material: PBMCs. The sequence was collected from a man aged 50-59 years in good health and CMV-seropositive. The chain joins TRBV10-3 to TRBJ2-7; 9 positions agree with TRBD1. CDR3 sequence reads: CAISRDRESYEQYF. For the CDR3, the DNA is TGTGCCATCAGCCGGGACAGGGAATCCTACGAGCAGTACTTC.